This record concerns one T cell receptor (beta chain) sequence. As yet, its antigen is unknown. Trimming stripped 6 bases from V and 8 bases from J, with 13 bases between. Germline CDR1 MNHEY, CDR2 SVGAGI. The CDR3 is 12 amino acids. These data come from a study of CD4 T cells in relation to SARS-CoV-2 and coronaviruses. TCRdb's copy holds only in-frame clones and misses some; the assay was immunoSEQ multiplex PCR. Of some 44,000 clones listed, over 75% are singletons. Sequenced: naive CD4+ T cells from PBMCs, cultured in vitro. As to subset: naive CD4+ T cells isolated by negative enrichment. This chain joins TRBV6-5 and TRBJ1-2; D call uncertain. The source of this sequence is an adult with COVID-19. As DNA, the CDR3 is TGTGCCAGCAGCCGACCCTTAGGAGGCTACACCTTC. It codes for CASSRPLGGYTF.